Listed below are T cell receptor beta chains from one sample, sequenced in a study of blood T cell repertoires in COVID-19. Measured with immunoSEQ multiplex PCR; TCRdb has only the in-frame clones, and not every one. The sample yields about 180,000 clones, about 86% seen once. Sequencing input: peripheral blood. These receptor sequences come from a man between 50 and 59 years old with active or convalescent COVID-19. Each CDR3 is given without its conserved first and last residue. Each record gives: V gene, J gene, CDR3 protein.

>TRBV7-2|TRBJ2-5
ASSLGGLAGEETQY
>TRBV6-5|TRBJ2-7
ASTNRQDRYEQY
>TRBV6-6|TRBJ2-5
ASSYGTGVRQETQY
>TRBV12-3/TRBV12-4|TRBJ1-1
ASTLTAEAF
>TRBV9|TRBJ1-1
ASSVQGSMNTEAF
>TRBV7-9|TRBJ1-2
ASSERQGNYGYT
>TRBV19|TRBJ1-1
ASSIGDRVAF
>TRBV5-6|TRBJ1-5
ASSLEYRGNQPQH
>TRBV6-2/TRBV6-3|TRBJ2-7
ASSLSGTVEQY
>TRBV11-2|TRBJ1-3
ASSSRGGSGNTIY
>TRBV11-2|TRBJ1-2
ASSLNRIAQGSAGYT
>TRBV10-2|TRBJ2-3
ASSATLWTAAESTDTQY
>TRBV7-9|TRBJ1-3
ASTRSDRDLSGNTIY
>TRBV5-1|TRBJ2-7
ASSSGGAGEEQY